This TCR beta chain is from a study of identical twins. One entry per CDR3 protein results from TCRdb running MiXCR on the 5' RACE reads. The data contain around 1.7 million distinct CDR3 sequences, about 31% of them singletons. Everyone who gave samples was a healthy Caucasian. With 2 bases removed from V and 5 bases from J, the gap between germline ends came to 11 bases. The CDR3 extends over 14 amino acids. Germline CDR1 is SGHTA and CDR2 is FQGNSA. The chain combines TRBV7-2 with TRBJ2-3; tentative D call: TRBD2 (6 bases). The TCR sequence derives from a newborn girl in good health. Specimen: cord blood. Here the CDR3 DNA reads TGTGCCAGCAGCTTATTCATGGGAGGAGATACGCAGTATTTT. Translating it yields CASSLFMGGDTQYF.